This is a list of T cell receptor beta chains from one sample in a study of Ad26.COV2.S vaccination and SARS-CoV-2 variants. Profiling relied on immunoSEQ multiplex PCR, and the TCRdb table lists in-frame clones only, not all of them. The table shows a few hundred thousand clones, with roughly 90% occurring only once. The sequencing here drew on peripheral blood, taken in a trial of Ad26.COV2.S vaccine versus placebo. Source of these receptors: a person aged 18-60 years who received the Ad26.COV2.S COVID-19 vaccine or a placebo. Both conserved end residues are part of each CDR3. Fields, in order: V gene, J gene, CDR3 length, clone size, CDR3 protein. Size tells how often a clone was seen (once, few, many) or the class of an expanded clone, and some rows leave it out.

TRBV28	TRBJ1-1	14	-	CASRRRGSNTEAFF
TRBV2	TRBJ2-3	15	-	CASREQGVGTDTQYF
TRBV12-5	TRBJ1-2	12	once	CASGGPAAGYTF
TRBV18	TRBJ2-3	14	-	CASSGQIPTDTQYF
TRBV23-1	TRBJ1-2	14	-	CASTSPDGSYGYTF
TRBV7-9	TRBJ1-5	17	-	CASSLWAGTGENQPQHF
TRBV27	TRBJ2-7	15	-	CASSLSLQLSYEQYF
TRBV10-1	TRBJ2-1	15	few	CASRAGTGVSDEQFF
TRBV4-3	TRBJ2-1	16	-	CASSQGWAGRVNEQFF
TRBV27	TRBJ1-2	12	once	CASSFDRNTYTF
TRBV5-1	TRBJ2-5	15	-	CASSLASSFQETQYF
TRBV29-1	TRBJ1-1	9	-	CSVAGEAFF
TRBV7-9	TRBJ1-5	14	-	CASSLTGGNQPQHF
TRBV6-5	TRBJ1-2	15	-	CASSYKGDGYYGYTF
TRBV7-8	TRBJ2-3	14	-	CASSSQTGRNTQYF
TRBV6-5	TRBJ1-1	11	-	CATRQTTEAFF
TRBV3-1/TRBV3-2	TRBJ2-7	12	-	CASSQVGYEQYF
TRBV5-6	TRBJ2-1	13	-	CASSSSAPSEQFF
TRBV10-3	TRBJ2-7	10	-	CAIGSHEQYF
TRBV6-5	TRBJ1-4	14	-	CASSYARQAEKLFF
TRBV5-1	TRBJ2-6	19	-	CASSLRSSGGTSRANVLTF
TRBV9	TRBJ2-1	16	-	CASSAFLGGPWNEQFF
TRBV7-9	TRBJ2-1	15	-	CASSKLVPRSSEQFF
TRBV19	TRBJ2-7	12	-	CASRDREDEQYF
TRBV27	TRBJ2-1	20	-	CASSFPLKGAGERSYNEQFF
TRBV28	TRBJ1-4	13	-	CASTRVWDEKLFF
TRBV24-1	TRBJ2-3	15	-	CATSDLRGGTDTQYF
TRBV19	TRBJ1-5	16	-	CASTFRQGASNQPQHF
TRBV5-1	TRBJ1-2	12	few	CASSVDRDGYTF
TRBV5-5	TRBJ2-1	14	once	CASSQSGGGYEQFF
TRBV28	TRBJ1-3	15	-	CASSLWAISGNTIYF
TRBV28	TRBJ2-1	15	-	CASIKTTSRGNEQFF
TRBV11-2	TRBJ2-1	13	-	CASSRTRVNEQFF
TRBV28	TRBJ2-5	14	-	CASRGYGTQETQYF
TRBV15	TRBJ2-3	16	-	CATSRDSTGGTDTQYF
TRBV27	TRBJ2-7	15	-	CASSLSPDGSYEQYF
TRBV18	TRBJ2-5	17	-	CASSPDQLYRLQETQYF
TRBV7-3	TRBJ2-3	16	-	CASSSPLAGEADTQYF
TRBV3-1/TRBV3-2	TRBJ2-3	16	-	CASSHNRDTYTDTQYF
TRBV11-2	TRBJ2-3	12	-	CASSSITDTQYF
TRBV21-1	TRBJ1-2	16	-	CASSKLGQGRAYGYTF
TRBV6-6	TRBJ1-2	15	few	CASVQLSGQANGYTF
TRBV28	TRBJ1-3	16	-	CASSPRAVRPGNTIYF
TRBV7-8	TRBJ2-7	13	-	CASTDRSSYEQYF
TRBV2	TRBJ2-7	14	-	CARNGLAGSDEQYF
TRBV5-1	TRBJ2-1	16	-	CASSLELASSYNEQFF
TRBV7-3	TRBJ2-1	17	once	CASSLDIGTGSYNEQFF
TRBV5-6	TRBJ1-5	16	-	CASRPLKGIGNQPQHF
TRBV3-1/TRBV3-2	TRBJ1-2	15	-	CASSYGTDSIYGYTF
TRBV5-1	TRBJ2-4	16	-	CASSFGPTTAKNIQYF
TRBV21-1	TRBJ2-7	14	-	CASSKEEVNYEQYF
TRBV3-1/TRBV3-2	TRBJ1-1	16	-	CASSHPGGGQSTEAFF
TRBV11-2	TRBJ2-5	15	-	CASSLGSTGMETQYF
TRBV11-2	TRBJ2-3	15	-	CASGLAGASTDTQYF
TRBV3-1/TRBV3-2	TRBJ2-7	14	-	CASSSGTVFGEQYF
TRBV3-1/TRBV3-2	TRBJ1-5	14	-	CASSQRRDNQPQHF
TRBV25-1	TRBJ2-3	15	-	CASRSDRVATDTQYF
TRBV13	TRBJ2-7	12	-	CASSLGMHEQYF
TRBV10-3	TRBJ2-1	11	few	CAISRGNEQFF